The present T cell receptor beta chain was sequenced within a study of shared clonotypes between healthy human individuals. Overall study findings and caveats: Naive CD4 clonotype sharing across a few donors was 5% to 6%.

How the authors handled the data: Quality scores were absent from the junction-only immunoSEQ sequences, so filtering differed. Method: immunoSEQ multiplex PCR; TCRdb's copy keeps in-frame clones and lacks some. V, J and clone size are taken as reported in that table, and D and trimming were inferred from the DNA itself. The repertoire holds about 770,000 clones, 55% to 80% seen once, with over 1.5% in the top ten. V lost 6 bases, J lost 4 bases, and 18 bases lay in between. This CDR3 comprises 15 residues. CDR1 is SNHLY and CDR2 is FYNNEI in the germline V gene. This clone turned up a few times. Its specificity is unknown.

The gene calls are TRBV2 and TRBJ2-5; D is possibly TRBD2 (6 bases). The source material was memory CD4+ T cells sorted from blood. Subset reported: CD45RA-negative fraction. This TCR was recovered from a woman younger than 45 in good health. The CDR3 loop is CASRRGSGGLETQYF. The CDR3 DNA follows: TGTGCCAGCAGGAGGGGTAGCGGAGGGTTAGAGACCCAGTACTTC.